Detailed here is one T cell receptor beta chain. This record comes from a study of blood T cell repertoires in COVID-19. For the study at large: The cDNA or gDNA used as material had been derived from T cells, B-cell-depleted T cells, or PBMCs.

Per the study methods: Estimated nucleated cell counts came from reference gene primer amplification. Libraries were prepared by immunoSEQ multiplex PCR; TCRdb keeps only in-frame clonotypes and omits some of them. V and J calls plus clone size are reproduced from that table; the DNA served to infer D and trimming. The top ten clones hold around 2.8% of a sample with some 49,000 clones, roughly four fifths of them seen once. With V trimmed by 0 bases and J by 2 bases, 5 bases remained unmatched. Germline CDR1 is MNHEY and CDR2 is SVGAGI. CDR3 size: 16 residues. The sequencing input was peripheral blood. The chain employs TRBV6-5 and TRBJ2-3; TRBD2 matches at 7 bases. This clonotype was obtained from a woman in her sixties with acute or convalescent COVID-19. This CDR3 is CASSYSAGVYTDTQYF. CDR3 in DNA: TGTGCCAGCAGTTACTCGGCGGGGGTGTACACAGATACGCAGTATTTT.